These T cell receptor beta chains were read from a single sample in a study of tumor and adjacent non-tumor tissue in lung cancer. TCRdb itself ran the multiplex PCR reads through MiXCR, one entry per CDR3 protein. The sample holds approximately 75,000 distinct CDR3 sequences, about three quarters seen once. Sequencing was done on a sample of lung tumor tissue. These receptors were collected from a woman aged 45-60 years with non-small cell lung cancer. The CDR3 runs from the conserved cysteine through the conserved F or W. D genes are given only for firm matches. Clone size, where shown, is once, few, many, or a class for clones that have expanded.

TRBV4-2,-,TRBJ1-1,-,CASNHEEGIGTEAFF,TGTGCCAGCAACCATGAAGAAGGGATTGGCACTGAAGCTTTCTTT
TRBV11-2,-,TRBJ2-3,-,CASTPTWAIATDTQYF,TGTGCCAGCACCCCAACCTGGGCCATCGCCACAGATACGCAGTATTTT
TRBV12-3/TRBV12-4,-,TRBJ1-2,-,CASNLVIGQAYTF,TGTGCCAGCAACTTAGTAATCGGGCAGGCCTACACCTTC
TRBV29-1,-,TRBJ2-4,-,CSVFKPRVDIHYF,TGCAGCGTTTTCAAACCAAGGGTAGACATTCACTACTTC
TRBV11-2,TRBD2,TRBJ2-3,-,CVSTLTALAGGPSTDTQCF,TGTGTCAGCACCCTTACGGCACTAGCGGGAGGGCCCTCAACAGATACGCAGTGTTTT
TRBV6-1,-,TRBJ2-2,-,CASSGTPDWELFF,TGTGCCAGTAGTGGGACCCCTGATTGGGAGCTGTTTTTT
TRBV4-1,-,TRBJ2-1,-,CTNSQELGSSYNEQFF,TGCACCAACAGTCAAGAGTTGGGGAGCTCCTACAATGAGCAGTTCTTC
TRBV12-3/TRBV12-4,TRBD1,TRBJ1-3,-,CTSSLSDRENTIYF,TGTACCAGCAGTTTATCTGACAGGGAAAACACCATATATTTT
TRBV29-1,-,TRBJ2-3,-,CCARGSTDTQYF,TGCTGCGCCAGAGGAAGCACGGATACGCAGTATTTT
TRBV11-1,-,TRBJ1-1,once,CASSRCFDTDAFF,TGTGCCAGCAGCAGGTGTTTCGACACTGATGCTTTCTTT
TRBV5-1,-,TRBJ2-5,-,CASSLEGGSYQETQYF,TGCGCCAGCAGCTTGGAGGGGGGAAGCTACCAGGAGACCCAGTACTTC
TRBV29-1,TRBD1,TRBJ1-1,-,CSVVMRQGALNIEAFF,TGCAGCGTTGTAATGCGACAGGGGGCCCTGAACATTGAAGCTTTCTTT
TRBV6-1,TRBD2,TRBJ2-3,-,CASKVTSGRDKQYF,TGTGCCAGCAAGGTGACCAGCGGGAGGGATAAGCAGTATTTT
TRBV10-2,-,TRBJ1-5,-,CSSSESGLLLGQPQHF,TGCTCCAGTAGTGAGTCAGGACTTCTCCTCGGTCAGCCCCAGCATTTT
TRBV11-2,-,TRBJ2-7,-,CASSLGTGAERHF,TGTGCTAGCAGCTTGGGAACAGGAGCCGAGCGGCACTTC
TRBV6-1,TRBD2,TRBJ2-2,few,CTSIISGGNTGELFF,TGTACCAGCATCATTAGCGGGGGCAACACCGGGGAGCTATTTTTT
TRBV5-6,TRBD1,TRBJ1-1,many,CASSYLQGGTEAFF,TGTGCCAGCAGCTACCTACAGGGGGGCACTGAAGCTTTCTTT
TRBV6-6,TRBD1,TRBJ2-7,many,CASQEGTETYEQYF,TGTGCCAGCCAGGAAGGGACAGAGACCTACGAGCAGTACTTC
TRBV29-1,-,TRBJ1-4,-,CSVVGGVHEKLFF,TGCAGCGTTGTAGGAGGCGTTCATGAAAAACTGTTTTTT
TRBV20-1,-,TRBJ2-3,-,CSAGGMGEVADTRYF,TGCAGTGCAGGGGGTATGGGCGAGGTTGCAGATACGCGGTATTTT
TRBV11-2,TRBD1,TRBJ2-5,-,CTSSSTGEEAQYF,TGTACCAGCAGCTCTACAGGGGAAGAGGCCCAGTACTTC
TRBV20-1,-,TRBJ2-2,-,CSARLVGDTGELLF,TGCAGTGCTAGACTAGTGGGAGACACCGGGGAGTTGTTATTT
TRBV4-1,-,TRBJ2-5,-,CASSGVTNQEIQYF,TGCGCCAGCAGCGGGGTGACTAACCAAGAGATCCAGTACTTC
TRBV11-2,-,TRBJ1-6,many,CASSLAGTSPLHF,TGTGCCAGCAGCTTAGCCGGGACATCACCCCTCCACTTT
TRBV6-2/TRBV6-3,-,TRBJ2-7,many,CASSYSGWGSYEQYF,TGTGCCAGCAGTTACTCGGGCTGGGGCTCCTACGAGCAGTACTTC
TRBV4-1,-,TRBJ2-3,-,CASSQGPSRAGDIQPQYF,TGCGCCAGCAGCCAAGGACCTTCGAGGGCAGGGGACATTCAGCCCCAGTATTTT
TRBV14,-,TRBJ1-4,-,CVSNQEEGKGEKLFF,TGTGTCAGCAACCAAGAGGAAGGGAAAGGGGAAAAACTGTTTTTT
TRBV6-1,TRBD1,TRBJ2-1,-,CASMATGEHEQFF,TGTGCCAGCATGGCTACAGGGGAACATGAGCAGTTCTTC
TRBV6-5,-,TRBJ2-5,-,CASNGWKEGTVRDQYF,TGTGCCAGCAACGGGTGGAAGGAGGGGACGGTGCGGGACCAGTACTTC
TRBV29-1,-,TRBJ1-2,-,CSVEEISRGYTF,TGCAGCGTTGAAGAGATCAGTAGAGGCTACACCTTC
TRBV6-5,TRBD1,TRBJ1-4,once,CVSRPGDRGKKLFF,TGTGTCAGCAGACCCGGGGACAGGGGAAAAAAACTCTTTTTT
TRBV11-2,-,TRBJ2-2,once,CASSGFQGRNTWELFF,TGTGCCAGTAGTGGATTCCAGGGGAGGAACACCTGGGAGCTGTTTTTT
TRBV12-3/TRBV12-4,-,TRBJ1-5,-,CASSRPCTDNQPQHF,TGCGCCAGCAGTCGGCCTTGTACTGACAATCAGCCCCAGCATTTT
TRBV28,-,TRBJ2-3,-,CASSLSWSGYSTDTQYF,TGTGCCAGCAGTTTATCATGGAGCGGGTATAGCACAGATACGCAGTATTTT
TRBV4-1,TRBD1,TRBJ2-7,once,CARSQVGVVGQENYEQYF,TGCGCCAGGAGCCAAGTCGGAGTTGTGGGACAGGAGAACTACGAGCAGTACTTC
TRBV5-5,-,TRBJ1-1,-,CANSSSTRNTEVFF,TGTGCCAACAGCTCGTCGACTAGAAACACTGAAGTTTTCTTC
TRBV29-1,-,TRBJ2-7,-,CSVDICSGTGVGEQYF,TGCAGCGTTGACATCTGTTCCGGAACCGGGGTCGGCGAACAGTACTTC
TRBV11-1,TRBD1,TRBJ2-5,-,CASSPGQGLETKYF,TGTGCCAGCAGCCCGGGACAGGGCCTAGAGACTAAGTACTTC
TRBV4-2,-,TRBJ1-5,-,CASNQDLTSNQPMHF,TGTGCCAGCAACCAAGACCTCACTAGCAATCAGCCCATGCATTTT
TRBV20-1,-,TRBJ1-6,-,CNARGAAEYNSSLHF,TGCAATGCTAGAGGAGCGGCTGAATATAATTCATCCCTCCACTTT
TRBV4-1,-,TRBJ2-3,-,CASSQRAGPGMQYF,TGCGCCAGCAGCCAGAGGGCGGGACCTGGAATGCAGTATTTT
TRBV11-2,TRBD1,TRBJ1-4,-,CASSFPEGQPPWEKVFF,TGTGCCAGCAGCTTCCCGGAGGGACAGCCGCCCTGGGAAAAAGTGTTTTTT
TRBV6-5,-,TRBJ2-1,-,CASSTTSYNELFF,TGTGCCAGCAGCACGACCTCCTACAATGAGCTGTTTTTC
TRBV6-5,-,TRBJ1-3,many,CASSYSRQVGNTIYF,TGTGCCAGCAGTTACTCGAGGCAGGTTGGAAACACCATATATTTT
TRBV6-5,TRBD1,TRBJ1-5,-,CACSYSTGTDQPQHF,TGTGCCTGCAGTTACTCCACGGGGACAGATCAGCCCCAGCATTTT
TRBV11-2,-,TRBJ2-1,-,CTSSFKGEYGEQFF,TGTACCAGCAGCTTCAAGGGGGAGTACGGTGAACAGTTCTTC
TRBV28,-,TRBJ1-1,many,CASSLWSEGHTEAFF,TGTGCCAGCAGTTTATGGTCAGAAGGCCACACTGAAGCTTTCTTT
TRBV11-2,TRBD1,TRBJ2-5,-,CASSSSGAGGETQYF,TGTGCCAGCAGCTCCTCCGGGGCAGGGGGCGAGACCCAATACTTC
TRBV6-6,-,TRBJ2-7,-,CASSPGHDEQYF,TGTGCCAGCAGTCCGGGACATGACGAGCAGTACTTC